The 27 T cell receptor beta chains below come from one sample, sequenced in a study of tumor-infiltrating lymphocytes in primary liver carcinoma (dated 2017 in TCRdb). Total RNA and DNA were co-extracted without cell sorting from roughly 20-30 mg of bulk tissue using the AllPrep DNA/RNA mini kit. These reads were obtained on an Illumina HiSeq 2500. TCRbeta-specific cDNA was reverse-transcribed from approximately 500 ng total RNA using a constant-region primer and ProtoScript II reverse transcriptase. Construction of the TCRbeta libraries relied on three nested rounds of multiplex PCR, following a slightly modified ARM-PCR procedure. The first two PCR rounds used multiplex TRBV1-TRBV30 forward primers with a Cbeta reverse primer, each for 10 cycles. TCRdb's own reprocessing of the public reads used fastp at Q25 and MiXCR and kept productive beta chains. Merged by CDR3 protein, the rows form single entries marked with the most common genes and DNA. This sample has tens of thousands of distinct CDR3 sequences in its table, and 70% to 80% of those were observed once. Of the sample, about 30% falls within the top ten clones.

Source material: liver tumor tissue from sampling region 3. Taken with the paper, the label for cell subset or site translates to: tumor region T3, left-lateral pole. The receptors were sampled from a man in his forties or fifties with primary liver carcinoma and hepatitis B virus infection.

This clonotype was observed a few times. The rearrangement uses TRBV20-1 and TRBJ2-7; D ambiguous. The ends were cut back, 2 bases at V and 0 bases at J, with 11 bases in the middle. The CDR3 runs to 14 residues. CDR1 and CDR2 from the germline V gene are DFQATT and SNEGSKA (reference sequence). DNA for the CDR3: TGCAGTGCTAGAAGCATGCAAAGCTCCTACGAGCAGTACTTC. Protein: CSARSMQSSYEQYF.

In the case of this clonotype: The junction shows a germline mismatch at one end, possibly a read error. CDR3 in DNA: TGTGCCTGTAGTGTGGACAGGGGTGTCTACGAGCACTACTTC. This gives the protein CACSVDRGVYEHYF. The V and J genes are TRBV30 and TRBJ2-7; 9 bases match TRBD1. Germline V lookup: CDR1 GTSNPN, CDR2 SVGIG (reference sequence). The CDR3 extends over 14 amino acids.

The rearrangement links TRBV7-8 to TRBJ2-1; D is unclear. CDR1 and CDR2 (germline): SGHVS, FQNEAQ. Deletions cut 6 bases from V and 2 bases from J, with 14 bases between. CDR3 length: 15 amino acids. This CDR3 reads CASRPASGPYNEQFF. In nucleotides, the CDR3 is TGTGCCAGCAGACCGGCAAGTGGTCCCTACAATGAGCAGTTCTTC.

The chain uses TRBV5-4 and TRBJ2-7; possibly TRBD1 or TRBD2 for D (6 bases each). CDR1 SGHNT and CDR2 YYREEE come from the germline V gene (reference sequence). This CDR3 is built from 14 residues. V was clipped by 4 bases and J by 5 bases, with 16 bases between them. The CDR3 nucleotides are TGTGCCAGCAGCCCCGGGAGAGGGACACACGAGCAGTACTTC. Translation: CASSPGRGTHEQYF.

Remarks on this clonotype: A much larger clone sits a single nucleotide away, making a read error possible. The V call is TRBV28, the J call TRBJ2-2, with TRBD2 as a possible D gene (5 bases). The CDR3 sequence is 12 residues long. Germline CDR1 is MDHEN and CDR2 is SYDVKM. In nucleotides, the CDR3 is TGTGCCAGCAGTTTCATGACCGGGGAGCTGTCTTTT. It is translated as CASSFMTGELSF.

This clonotype was seen more than once but under ten times. At one of its ends the junction is not consistent with the germline gene, which may arise from a read error. The chain employs TRBV12-3 or TRBV12-4 and TRBJ2-1, with TRBD2 matching 14 bases. The length of the CDR3 is 16 residues. CDR3 region: CASSPFGLAGGNKQLF. The CDR3 DNA is TGTGCCAGCAGCCCCTTCGGACTAGCGGGGGGCAATAAGCAGTTATTC.

The chain couples TRBV4-1 to TRBJ1-3; D not resolved. The V gene's germline CDR1 is MGHRA and CDR2 YSYEKL. V gave up 3 bases and J gave up 3 bases, with 12 bases separating them. The CDR3 loop spans 15 amino acids. CDR3 DNA sequence: TGCGCCAGCAGCCACAAGCAGACCGGTGGAAACACCATATATTTT. Protein sequence: CASSHKQTGGNTIYF.

The gene calls are TRBV9 and TRBJ2-1; maybe TRBD2 (5 bases). The ends were cut back, 0 bases at V and 0 bases at J, with 13 bases in the middle. This CDR3 comprises 17 residues. Germline loops: CDR1 SGDLS, CDR2 YYNGEE. As DNA, the CDR3 is TGTGCCAGCAGCGTAGAGTCGGTAGCGAGCTCCTACAATGAGCAGTTCTTC. Amino acid sequence: CASSVESVASSYNEQFF.

Points on this clonotype: The junction does not match germline at one end; this may be a read error. The chain has TRBV11-1 and TRBJ2-1; the match to TRBD1 covers 8 bases. Germline V lookup: CDR1 SGHAT, CDR2 FQDESV (reference sequence). This CDR3 is built from 16 residues. The CDR3 region is CASNSTLRQGTNGQFF. The CDR3 nucleotides read TGTGCCAGCAACTCCACTCTTCGACAGGGGACGAATGGGCAGTTCTTC.

Worth noting for this clonotype: The germline gene is not matched at one end of the junction; a read error may be the cause. This sequence joins TRBV11-2 and TRBJ2-4; D unclear. CDR1 and CDR2 (germline): SGHAT, FQNNGV. CDR3 length equals 14 residues. The CDR3 protein is CTSIHGATRNIQYF. CDR3 nucleotides: TGTACCAGCATCCACGGCGCGACCAGAAACATTCAGTACTTC.

Note on this clonotype: No conserved phenylalanine or tryptophan ends this CDR3, so it is likely a read error. The DNA is left out, because the CDR3 cannot be placed on it with certainty; the CDR3 is given as TCRdb lists it. V gene TRBV12-3 or TRBV12-4 combines with J gene TRBJ1-6; TRBD1, the table's D call, lacks a check against the DNA. The CDR3 spans 15 residues, counting both ends. The CDR3 here is CASSSATGRNSPVHS.

This clonotype was counted a single time. Germline is not matched at one junction end, which may reflect a read error. The chain is built from TRBV5-4 and TRBJ2-5, with D perhaps assigned TRBD1 or TRBD2 (5 bases each). Germline assignment: CDR1 SGHNT and CDR2 YYREEE (reference sequence). The CDR3 sequence is 14 residues long. Here the CDR3 reads CASVRDGRQETQHF. The CDR3 DNA follows: TGTGCCAGCGTAAGGGACGGACGCCAAGAGACCCAGCACTTC.

About this clonotype itself: The CDR3 does not close with the conserved phenylalanine or tryptophan, likely indicating a read error. The chain joins TRBV7-9 to TRBJ2-5, with no clear D. V gave up 1 base and J gave up 2 bases, with 5 bases separating them. The CDR3 has 13 residues. Germline lookup yields CDR1 SEHNR and CDR2 FQNEAQ (reference sequence). The CDR3 loop is CASSLEVQETQYS. CDR3 DNA: TGTGCCAGCAGCTTAGAAGTACAAGAGACCCAGTACTCC.

To note about this clonotype: At one end the junction does not follow the germline gene, possibly because of a read error. The chain carries TRBV4-1 and TRBJ2-7; D assignment may be TRBD1 or TRBD2 (5 bases each). The CDR3 consists of 15 residues. Looked up from germline, CDR1 is MGHRA and CDR2 is YSYEKL. This chain's CDR3 is CATSLPDKEEYEQYF. The CDR3 nucleotides are TGCGCCACCAGCCTCCCGGACAAGGAGGAGTATGAGCAGTACTTC.

V and J are TRBV6-1 and TRBJ2-7, with D unclear. The ends were cut back, 8 bases at V and 5 bases at J, with 13 bases in the middle. Germline CDR1 is MNHNS and CDR2 is SASEGT. The CDR3 spans 12 residues. The CDR3 region is CASCGPSHEQYF. CDR3 DNA: TGTGCCAGCTGTGGGCCCTCTCACGAGCAGTACTTC.

This clonotype occurred many times. V gene TRBV29-1 combines with J gene TRBJ2-2; 8 positions match TRBD2. The V segment lost 4 bases and the J segment 8 bases; nucleotides outside the gene matches: 6. This CDR3 spans 13 amino acids. The V gene's germline CDR1 is SQVTM and CDR2 ANQGSEA. The CDR3: CSVGAGVSGELFF. In DNA, the CDR3 is TGCAGCGTTGGAGCGGGGGTCTCAGGGGAGCTGTTTTTT.

On this clonotype itself: Sequence at one end of the junction differs from germline and may be a read error. The chain uses TRBV6-5 and TRBJ2-1, with 16 positions matching TRBD2. This CDR3 spans 18 amino acids. Germline CDR1 and CDR2: MNHEY and SVGAGI. Here the CDR3 DNA reads TGTGCCAGCTCTTGGGACAGGGGGACTAGCGGGAGGGCGCATGACCAGTTCTTC. Its protein is CASSWDRGTSGRAHDQFF.

This chain connects TRBV11-3 to TRBJ2-1; D gene ambiguous. The CDR3 length is 16 residues. In germline, CDR1 is SGHNT, CDR2 YENEEA. CDR3 in DNA: TGTCAGCAGCTCCCCCCGTTAACCAGCTCCTACAATGAGCAGTTCTTC. Residues: CQQLPPLTSSYNEQFF. Filled out from reference TRBV11-3 and TRBJ2-1, the complete variable domain reads EAGVVQSPRYKIIEKKQPVAFWCNPISGHNTLYWYLQNLGQGPELLIRYENEEAVDDSQLPKDRFSAERLKGVDSTLKIQPAELGDSAVYLCQQLPPLTSSYNEQFFGPGTRLTVL.

The chain couples TRBV12-3 or TRBV12-4 to TRBJ1-5; no reliable D call. TRBJ2-3 matches the DNA end more closely, so the J call is doubtful. The CDR3 covers 16 residues. CDR3 amino acids: CASSLGAWKSNQPQYF. For the CDR3, the DNA is TGTGCCAGCAGTTTAGGTGCTTGGAAGAGTAATCAGCCCCAGTATTTT.

A note on this clonotype: Because the CDR3 is missing its conserved closing phenylalanine or tryptophan, this is likely a read error. The chain has TRBV4-1 and TRBJ2-3, with 7 bases aligning to TRBD2. Germline lookup yields CDR1 MGHRA and CDR2 YSYEKL. The CDR3 totals 18 residues. The J segment lost 4 bases and the V segment lost 3 bases, leaving 16 bases of the junction unmatched. In nucleotides, the CDR3 is TGCGCCAGCAGCCAGAAGTCTCCGGGACTAACGGGAGCAGATACGCAGTATTTG. It codes for CASSQKSPGLTGADTQYL.

This clonotype was counted many times. CDR3 in amino acids: CASSTPGQGASNEQFF. CDR3 sequence (DNA): TGTGCCAGCAGTACCCCGGGACAGGGGGCGAGTAATGAGCAGTTCTTC. The genes are TRBV28 and TRBJ2-1; 12 nucleotides agree with TRBD1. Unmatched junction bases numbered 9, after V lost 5 bases and J lost 7 bases. Germline V CDR1 and CDR2: MDHEN, SYDVKM. This CDR3 is built from 16 residues. The variable domain in full, completed from reference TRBV28 and TRBJ2-1, reads DVKVTQSSRYLVKRTGEKVFLECVQDMDHENMFWYRQDPGLGLRLIYFSYDVKMKEKGDIPEGYSVSREKKERFSLILESASTNQTSMYLCASSTPGQGASNEQFFGPGTRLTVL.

This clonotype was observed once. Here the CDR3 omits its conserved ending phenylalanine or tryptophan, so a read error is the likely source. The limits of the CDR3 on the DNA are not certain, so only TCRdb's listed CDR3 is given. CDR3 sequence: CASNTDSGNEQLL. The chain joins TRBV12-3 or TRBV12-4 to TRBJ2-1; the D call in the table, TRBD1, was not verified against the DNA. The CDR3 length is 13 residues, termini included.

This clonotype was picked up many times. Given a much more abundant clone one base away, this may be a read error. The J gene is TRBJ2-1, the V gene TRBV6-2 or TRBV6-3, with a possible D match to TRBD2 (5 bases). Germline CDR1 and CDR2: MNHEY and SVGEGT. The CDR3 has 12 amino acids. V was pared by 6 bases and J by 9 bases, with 12 bases between. In DNA form, the CDR3 reads TGTGCCAGCAGCCACCTAGCAGGTGAGCAGTTCTTC. Protein sequence: CASSHLAGEQFF.

The rearrangement uses TRBV4-1 and TRBJ2-1, with TRBD2 matching 8 bases. Germline V gene data show CDR1 as MGHRA and CDR2 as YSYEKL. V lost 11 bases, J lost 4 bases, and 10 bases stayed unmatched. The CDR3 sequence is 14 residues long. The CDR3 protein is CAGGQAGGYNEQFF. The CDR3 nucleotides read TGCGCCGGCGGCCAGGCGGGAGGATACAATGAGCAGTTCTTC.

J is TRBJ2-7 and V is TRBV7-9; 11 bases are shared with TRBD2. This CDR3 spans 14 amino acids. CDR1 SEHNR and CDR2 FQNEAQ come from the germline V gene (reference sequence). The V gene end was trimmed by 5 bases and the J gene end by 3 bases; junction bases not matched to a gene: 3. For the CDR3, the DNA is TGTGCCAGCAGCCGTACTAGCGGGGGCTACGAGCAGTACTTC. It codes for CASSRTSGGYEQYF.

By sample share, this clonotype is medium-sized (0.01 to 0.1%). V gene TRBV13 combines with J gene TRBJ2-7, with TRBD1 identical over 8 bases. Germline values: CDR1 PRHDT, CDR2 FYEKMQ (reference sequence). The CDR3 sequence is 11 residues long. The J segment lost 13 bases and the V segment lost 5 bases, leaving 7 bases of the junction unmatched. CDR3 loop: CASSLGQGSYF. Written as DNA, the CDR3 is TGTGCCAGCAGCCTCGGACAGGGTAGTTACTTC. Using reference TRBV13 and TRBJ2-7 for the parts outside the CDR3, the full variable domain is AAGVIQSPRHLIKEKRETATLKCYPIPRHDTVYWYQQGPGQDPQFLISFYEKMQSDKGSIPDRFSAQQFSDYHSELNMSSLELGDSALYFCASSLGQGSYFGPGTRLTVT.

With regard to this clonotype: The CDR3 carries no conserved terminal phenylalanine or tryptophan, so it likely arises from a read error. The V call is TRBV29-1, the J call TRBJ2-7; TRBD2 agrees at 13 bases. J lost 10 bases, V lost 6 bases, and 9 bases had no gene match. This CDR3 has 13 amino acids. The germline CDR1 and CDR2 sequences are SQVTM and ANQGSEA. CDR3 in amino acids: CSVAGTSGAEQYS. The CDR3 coding sequence is TGCAGCGTCGCCGGGACTAGCGGGGCCGAACAGTACTCC.